The 19 T cell receptor beta chains below all came from one sample that was sequenced in a study of blood T cell repertoires in COVID-19. This table comes from immunoSEQ multiplex PCR, and its TCRdb copy is limited to in-frame clones, with some not included. Here the sample spans approximately 260,000 clones, around 80% being singletons. The material sequenced was peripheral blood. Source of these receptors: a woman between 40 and 50 years old with active or convalescent COVID-19.

The chain is built from TRBV5-1 and TRBJ2-3, with D maybe TRBD2 (6 bases). The CDR3 loop spans 16 amino acids. Germline V gene data show CDR1 as SGHRS and CDR2 as YFSETQ. With 0 bases removed from V and 3 bases from J, the gap between germline ends came to 14 bases. The CDR3 DNA sequence: TGCGCCAGCAGCTTGGATGCGGGGACGGCTACAGATACGCAGTATTTT. Its translation is CASSLDAGTATDTQYF.

This clone was recorded only once. The chain has TRBV9 and TRBJ2-1; TRBD2 agrees at 8 bases. The CDR3 loop spans 14 amino acids. Germline V gene data show CDR1 as SGDLS and CDR2 as YYNGEE. The trim removed 5 bases at V and 6 bases at J, leaving 7 bases unmatched. DNA for the CDR3: TGTGCCAGCAGAAGCGGGAGCACACCCAATGAGCAGTTCTTC. It translates to CASRSGSTPNEQFF.

The chain uses TRBV9 and TRBJ2-2, with 12 bases that match TRBD1. Germline V gene data show CDR1 as SGDLS and CDR2 as YYNGEE. J gave up 7 bases and V 3 bases, and 4 bases lay outside the gene matches. The CDR3 loop spans 15 amino acids. For the CDR3, the DNA is TGTGCCAGCAGCGCCGGGACAGGGGGCGACGGGGAGCTGTTTTTT. It yields the protein CASSAGTGGDGELFF.

The chain links TRBV5-4 to TRBJ1-5; D perhaps matches TRBD1 (6 bases). The length of the CDR3 is 15 residues. Germline CDR1 reads SGHNT; CDR2 reads YYREEE (reference sequence). V was clipped by 4 bases and J by 1 base, with 12 bases between them. For the CDR3, the DNA is TGTGCCAGCAGCATTTCGGGGGGCAGCAATCAGCCCCAGCATTTT. It codes for CASSISGGSNQPQHF.

V is TRBV28 and J is TRBJ1-4, with D perhaps matching TRBD1 (6 bases). V shed 5 bases and J shed 0 bases, with 16 bases lying between them. This CDR3 region has 17 residues. The V gene's germline CDR1 is MDHEN and CDR2 SYDVKM. In nucleotides, the CDR3 is TGTGCCAGCAGTCCGTACAGGGTTAGGGCAACTAATGAAAAACTGTTTTTT. Translating gives CASSPYRVRATNEKLFF.

The rearrangement uses TRBV5-1 and TRBJ2-7; D is possibly TRBD1 (6 bases). Germline CDR1 reads SGHRS; CDR2 reads YFSETQ. Trimming took off 2 bases at V and 5 bases at J, with 11 bases between the two ends. The CDR3 is 13 residues long. In DNA form, the CDR3 reads TGCGCCAGCAGCTTCAGGGGCAACGACGAGCAGTACTTC. This encodes CASSFRGNDEQYF.

The chain uses TRBV5-1 and TRBJ1-1, with TRBD1 matching 8 bases. Germline lookup yields CDR1 SGHRS and CDR2 YFSETQ. Trimming at V came to 0 bases and at J to 4 bases, leaving 2 bases not matched to a gene. The CDR3 covers 14 residues. CDR3 loop: CASSLVRGPTEAFF. The CDR3 DNA reads TGCGCCAGCAGCTTGGTCAGGGGGCCCACTGAAGCTTTCTTT. Full variable domain (missing parts from reference TRBV5-1 and TRBJ1-1): KAGVTQTPRYLIKTRGQQVTLSCSPISGHRSVSWYQQTPGQGLQFLFEYFSETQRNKGNFPGRFSGRQFSNSRSEMNVSTLELGDSALYLCASSLVRGPTEAFFGQGTRLTVV.

The gene calls are TRBV28 and TRBJ1-1, with D perhaps TRBD1 (5 bases). Per germline, CDR1 MDHEN and CDR2 SYDVKM. V lost 2 bases to trimming and J lost 4 bases, with 14 bases between them. This CDR3 spans 15 amino acids. The CDR3 here is CASSLGNRGFTEAFF. As DNA, the CDR3 is TGTGCCAGCAGTTTAGGGAACCGGGGGTTCACTGAAGCTTTCTTT.

The CDR3 region is CASSRDSSSGNTIYF. CDR3 DNA: TGTGCCAGCAGTCGGGACTCGAGCTCTGGAAACACCATATATTTT. V usage is TRBV6-5 and J usage is TRBJ1-3; a weak D match, TRBD1 (5 bases). The V end was cut by 5 bases, the J end by 0 bases, with 11 bases between. The length of the CDR3 is 15 residues. Germline-derived CDR1 and CDR2 are MNHEY and SVGAGI.

V is TRBV6-7 and J is TRBJ2-3, with 9 positions matching TRBD1. TRBV6-7 belongs to the ORF category, with a function that is uncertain. V gave up 6 bases and J gave up 6 bases; unmatched junction bases: 7. This CDR3 contains 14 residues. CDR3 in DNA: TGTGCCAGCAGGAACAGGGGGCCAACCGATACGCAGTATTTT. As protein: CASRNRGPTDTQYF.

This clone showed up many times. V is TRBV16 and J is TRBJ2-1, with D possibly matching TRBD2 (7 bases). The CDR3 has 16 residues. CDR1 is KGHSY and CDR2 is FQNENV in the germline V gene. Trimming cost V 3 bases and J 7 bases, with 19 bases left between them. The CDR3 sequence: CASSQAPGGGLNEQFF. The CDR3 coding sequence is TGTGCCAGCAGCCAGGCCCCGGGGGGCGGTTTGAATGAGCAGTTCTTC.

This chain joins TRBV5-6 and TRBJ2-7, with no clear D. The CDR3 contains 13 residues. Germline assignment: CDR1 SGHDT and CDR2 YYEEEE. The germline V and J ends were trimmed by 0 bases and 0 bases, with 4 bases remaining between them. CDR3 nucleotide sequence: TGTGCCAGCAGCTTGGGCAGCTCCTACGAGCAGTACTTC. It translates to CASSLGSSYEQYF. The variable domain in full, with the rest retrieved from reference TRBV5-6 and TRBJ2-7, is DAGVTQSPTHLIKTRGQQVTLRCSPKSGHDTVSWYQQALGQGPQFIFQYYEEEERQRGNFPDRFSGHQFPNYSSELNVNALLLGDSALYLCASSLGSSYEQYFGPGTRLTVT.

The chain carries TRBV3-1 (or the pseudogene TRBV3-2) and TRBJ1-5; perhaps TRBD1 as D (5 bases). V dropped 1 base and J dropped 4 bases, with 11 bases sitting between them. This CDR3 region has 15 residues. The germline gives CDR1 LGHDT, CDR2 YNNKEL (reference sequence). The CDR3 is CASSQGPQGNQPQHF. The CDR3 DNA follows: TGTGCCAGCAGCCAAGGACCGCAGGGAAATCAGCCCCAGCATTTT.

This sequence joins TRBV6-1 and TRBJ2-3, with 11 positions matching TRBD2. Germline assignment: CDR1 MNHNS and CDR2 SASEGT. Germline trimming cut 3 bases from V and 4 bases from J; bases unmatched to any gene: 3. The CDR3 sequence is 15 residues long. DNA of the CDR3: TGTGCCAGCAGTGAGGGACTAGCGGTCGCAGATACGCAGTATTTT. Translation: CASSEGLAVADTQYF.

The chain employs TRBV29-1 and TRBJ2-2, with a possible D match to TRBD2 (6 bases). V shed 4 bases and J shed 0 bases, with 18 bases lying between them. Looked up from germline, CDR1 is SQVTM and CDR2 is ANQGSEA. The CDR3 runs 17 residues. The CDR3 loop reads CSVAGGSWGANTGELFF. CDR3 nucleotides: TGCAGCGTTGCCGGAGGCTCTTGGGGGGCGAACACCGGGGAGCTGTTTTTT.

The chain recombines TRBV15 with TRBJ1-4, with TRBD1 as a possible D gene (5 bases). CDR3 length: 14 residues. Germline loops: CDR1 LNHNV, CDR2 YYDKDF (reference sequence). V shed 4 bases and J shed 2 bases, with 8 bases lying between them. The CDR3 spells CATSMGGTNEKLFF. The DNA for the CDR3 is TGTGCCACCAGCATGGGGGGGACTAATGAAAAACTGTTTTTT.

DNA for the CDR3: TGTGCCAGCAGCCTGGACAACTCCTACGAGCAGTACGTC. This codes for CASSLDNSYEQYV. The chain is built from TRBV5-4 and TRBJ2-7, with a possible D match to TRBD1 (5 bases). This CDR3 spans 13 amino acids. In germline, CDR1 is SGHNT, CDR2 YYREEE (reference sequence). With 4 bases removed from V and 0 bases from J, the gap between germline ends came to 8 bases.

This clone appeared a single time. The chain carries TRBV7-9 and TRBJ2-1, with TRBD2 matching over 10 bases. This CDR3 has 17 residues. Germline lookup yields CDR1 SEHNR and CDR2 FQNEAQ (reference sequence). V shed 3 bases, J shed 5 bases, and the junction held 10 bases outside the gene matches. In DNA form, the CDR3 reads TGTGCCAGCAGCTTTCGGCTAGCGGGGGCCCAAAACAATGAGCAGTTCTTC. Translating gives CASSFRLAGAQNNEQFF.

The chain has TRBV30 and TRBJ2-5; the D gene is possibly TRBD1 (6 bases). Germline CDR1 GTSNPN, CDR2 SVGIG (reference sequence). Trimming shortened V by 0 bases and J by 5 bases, and 19 bases separated the two germline ends. The CDR3 runs to 16 residues. The CDR3 loop is CAWSVLQGQVGETQYF. The CDR3 bases are TGTGCCTGGAGTGTACTTCAGGGGCAGGTAGGGGAGACCCAGTACTTC.